The 14 T cell receptor beta chains listed next were all sequenced from one sample in a study of blood T cell repertoires in COVID-19. TCRdb keeps only in-frame clones here, not all; method: immunoSEQ multiplex PCR. The repertoire has 35,000 to 45,000 clones, about 88% of them found once; the top ten carry roughly 30%. The sample was peripheral blood. These receptors were collected from a man aged 65 to 79 with active COVID-19.

This chain joins TRBV9 and TRBJ2-3; TRBD2 matches at 9 bases. CDR3 length equals 16 residues. Trimming cost V 0 bases and J 9 bases; bases outside gene matches: 11. Germline V lookup: CDR1 SGDLS, CDR2 YYNGEE. This chain's CDR3 is CASSVEASGVRETQYF. Written as DNA, the CDR3 is TGTGCCAGCAGCGTAGAGGCTAGCGGGGTCCGAGAGACGCAGTATTTT.

This clone was recorded a few times. The CDR3 is CASSQKKGTGGNQPQHF. CDR3 nucleotides: TGTGCCAGCAGCCAGAAAAAGGGGACAGGGGGCAATCAGCCCCAGCATTTT. The chain has TRBV4-2 and TRBJ1-5; 10 bases align to TRBD1. This CDR3 spans 17 amino acids. Germline CDR1 is LGHNA and CDR2 is YNFKEQ. The trim removed 3 bases at V and 2 bases at J, leaving 7 bases unmatched.

The genes are TRBV6-2 or TRBV6-3 and TRBJ1-1, with a possible D match to TRBD1 (5 bases). Trimming took 6 bases from V and 0 from J, leaving 11 bases between them. This CDR3 spans 14 amino acids. Germline loops: CDR1 MNHEY, CDR2 SVGEGT. The chain's CDR3 is CASSYTGLNTEAFF. In nucleotides, the CDR3 is TGTGCCAGCAGCTATACAGGTCTGAACACTGAAGCTTTCTTT.

The chain couples TRBV10-3 to TRBJ2-7; D might be TRBD1 (6 bases). V was trimmed by 2 bases and J by 0 bases, leaving 14 bases between them. The CDR3 loop spans 16 amino acids. CDR1 ENHRY and CDR2 SYGVKD come from the germline V gene. The CDR3 is CAISERGGRSSYEQYF. The CDR3 nucleotides are TGTGCCATCAGTGAGAGAGGGGGAAGGAGCTCCTACGAGCAGTACTTC.

The chain has TRBV27 and TRBJ2-4; D not certain. Germline CDR1 is MNHEY and CDR2 is SMNVEV (reference sequence). This CDR3 has 13 residues. V lost 2 bases and J lost 4, with 6 bases in between. The CDR3 reads CASSLQQKNIQYF. For the CDR3, the DNA is TGTGCCAGCAGTTTACAACAGAAAAACATTCAGTACTTC.

This sequence joins TRBV18 and TRBJ2-5, with TRBD1 as a possible D gene (5 bases). Germline loops: CDR1 KGHSH, CDR2 LQKENI. CDR3 length: 15 residues. V lost 2 bases and J 2 bases, leaving 12 bases between the germline ends. The DNA for the CDR3 is TGTGCCAGCTCACCAGGGCTGGGGCTACAAGAGACCCAGTACTTC. Translated, it gives CASSPGLGLQETQYF.

The CDR3 region has the DNA TGTGCCAGCAGCCGACAGGGATACGAGCAGTACTTC. Translated, it gives CASSRQGYEQYF. The chain employs TRBV7-8 and TRBJ2-7, with 7 bases fitting TRBD1. Germline CDR1 is SGHVS and CDR2 is FQNEAQ. The CDR3 has 12 residues. J lost 4 bases, V lost 5 bases, and 2 bases had no gene match.

The J gene is TRBJ2-1, the V gene TRBV18; 7 nucleotides align to TRBD1. CDR1 and CDR2 from the germline V gene are KGHSH and LQKENI. V gave up 5 bases and J gave up 6 bases; unmatched junction bases: 13. The CDR3 sequence is 16 residues long. CDR3 residues: CASSYNRQGSGNEQFF. The CDR3 nucleotides are TGTGCCAGCTCATATAACAGACAGGGTTCGGGCAATGAGCAGTTCTTC.

The rearrangement joins TRBV9 to TRBJ2-1; no definite D call. From germline, CDR1 is SGDLS and CDR2 YYNGEE. The CDR3 runs to 16 residues. Trimming left V 0 bases short and J 2 bases short, with 12 bases between. The CDR3 DNA reads as TGTGCCAGCAGCGTAGGTAGTAGCAGCACCTACAATGAGCAGTTCTTC. Residues: CASSVGSSSTYNEQFF. Combining the CDR3 with reference TRBV9 and TRBJ2-1 gives the whole variable domain DSGVTQTPKHLITATGQRVTLRCSPRSGDLSVYWYQQSLDQGLQFLIQYYNGEERAKGNILERFSAQQFPDLHSELNLSSLELGDSALYFCASSVGSSSTYNEQFFGPGTRLTVL.

This clone came up once. The chain has TRBV2 and TRBJ1-2, with D perhaps matching TRBD1 (5 bases). The V gene lost 7 bases and the J gene lost 4 bases, with 10 bases spanning the gap. Germline V gene sequence: CDR1 SNHLY, CDR2 FYNNEI. The CDR3 sequence is 12 residues long. Here the CDR3 reads CASTVGLYGYTF. The CDR3 nucleotides read TGTGCCAGCACGGTGGGACTCTATGGCTACACCTTC. Supplemented by reference TRBV2 and TRBJ1-2, the full variable domain reads EPEVTQTPSHQVTQMGQEVILRCVPISNHLYFYWYRQILGQKVEFLVSFYNNEISEKSEIFDDQFSVERPDGSNFTLKIRSTKLEDSAMYFCASTVGLYGYTFGSGTRLTVV.

The chain carries TRBV14 and TRBJ2-1; no firm D call. Germline lookup yields CDR1 SGHDN and CDR2 FVKESK. There are 15 residues in the CDR3. Trimming took off 1 base at V and 0 bases at J, with 7 bases between the two ends. The CDR3 region has the DNA TGTGCCAGCAGCCAAGGGCCACGCTCCTACAATGAGCAGTTCTTC. Amino acids: CASSQGPRSYNEQFF.

DNA of the CDR3: TGTGCCAGCTCACAAGGACAGGGCCCCGGGGAGCTGTTTTTT. This encodes CASSQGQGPGELFF. This chain uses TRBV18 with TRBJ2-2, with TRBD1 identical over 8 bases. V was pared by 4 bases and J by 6 bases, with 4 bases of the junction left unmatched. The CDR3 is 14 amino acids. Germline V gene lookup returns CDR1 KGHSH and CDR2 LQKENI.

V gene TRBV3-1 (or the pseudogene TRBV3-2) combines with J gene TRBJ2-2, with 12 bases aligning to TRBD2. The CDR3 loop spans 16 amino acids. Germline CDR1 and CDR2: LGHDT and YNNKEL (reference sequence). Unmatched junction bases numbered 7, after V lost 4 bases and J lost 7 bases. CDR3 region: CASSRRTSGKNGELFF. The CDR3 nucleotides are TGTGCCAGCAGCCGTAGGACTAGCGGGAAAAACGGGGAGCTGTTTTTT.

The chain combines TRBV5-1 with TRBJ2-7; tentative D call: TRBD1 (7 bases). The length of the CDR3 is 14 residues. V gave up 2 bases and J gave up 5 bases, with 14 bases separating them. Per the germline V gene, CDR1 is SGHRS and CDR2 is YFSETQ. This chain's CDR3 is CASSFGGGVDEQYF. The CDR3 region has the DNA TGCGCCAGCAGCTTCGGAGGGGGCGTCGACGAGCAGTACTTC.